The present T cell receptor (beta chain) was sequenced within a study of patients and donors after allogeneic stem cell transplantation. TCRdb redid the calling of the RT-PCR reads with MiXCR, one entry per CDR3 protein. This sample has about 230,000 distinct CDR3 sequences, with 11% to 15% found just once. Looked up from germline, CDR1 is MNHEY and CDR2 is SMNVEV (reference sequence). This CDR3 has 15 residues. V lost 9 bases, J lost 5 bases, and 7 bases stayed unmatched. The sample comprised blood, either unsorted or a sorted T cell fraction (not recorded which). This receptor was obtained from a human donor who was either an allogeneic HSCT recipient or a stem cell or donor lymphocyte infusion donor (not recorded which). It is not recorded whose cells these are; they may come from a transplant donor. This chain joins TRBV27 and TRBJ2-2; 12 bases fit TRBD2. CDR3 sequence reads: CASRTSGTETGELFF. The CDR3 coding sequence is TGTGCCAGTCGGACTAGCGGGACCGAGACCGGGGAGCTGTTTTTT.